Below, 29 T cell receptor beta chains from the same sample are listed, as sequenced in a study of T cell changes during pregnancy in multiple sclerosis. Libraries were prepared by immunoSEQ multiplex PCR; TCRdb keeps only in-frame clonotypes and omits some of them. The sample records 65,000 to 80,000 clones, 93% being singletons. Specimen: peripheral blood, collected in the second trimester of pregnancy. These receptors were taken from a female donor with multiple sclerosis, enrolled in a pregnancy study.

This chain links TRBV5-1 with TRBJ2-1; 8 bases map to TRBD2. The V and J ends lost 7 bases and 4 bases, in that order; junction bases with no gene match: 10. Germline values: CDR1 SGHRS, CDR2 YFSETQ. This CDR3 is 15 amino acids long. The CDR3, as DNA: TGCGCCAGCGCCCCCGGGACTAGTTTTTACAATGAGCAGTTCTTC. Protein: CASAPGTSFYNEQFF.

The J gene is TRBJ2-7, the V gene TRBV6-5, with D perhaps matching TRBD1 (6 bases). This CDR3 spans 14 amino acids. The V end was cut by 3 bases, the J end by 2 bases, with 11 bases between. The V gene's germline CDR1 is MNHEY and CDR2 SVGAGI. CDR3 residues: CASSYLDRTYEQYF. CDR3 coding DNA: TGTGCCAGCAGTTATCTGGACAGAACCTACGAGCAGTACTTC.

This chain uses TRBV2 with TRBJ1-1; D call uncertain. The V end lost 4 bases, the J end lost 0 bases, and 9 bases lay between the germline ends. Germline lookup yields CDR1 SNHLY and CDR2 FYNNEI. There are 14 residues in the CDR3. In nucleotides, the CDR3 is TGTGCCAGCAGTGTTGCGACTGTGAACACTGAAGCTTTCTTT. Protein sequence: CASSVATVNTEAFF.

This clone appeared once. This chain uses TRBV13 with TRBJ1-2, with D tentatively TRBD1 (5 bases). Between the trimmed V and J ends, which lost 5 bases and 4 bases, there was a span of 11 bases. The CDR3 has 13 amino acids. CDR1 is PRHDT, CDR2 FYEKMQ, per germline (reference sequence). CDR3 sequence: CASSVTGLYGYTF. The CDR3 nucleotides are TGTGCCAGCAGCGTTACGGGACTCTATGGCTACACCTTC.

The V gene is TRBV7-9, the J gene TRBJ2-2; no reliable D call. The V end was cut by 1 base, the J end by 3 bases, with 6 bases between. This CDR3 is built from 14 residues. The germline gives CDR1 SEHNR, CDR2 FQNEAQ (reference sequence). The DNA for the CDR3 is TGTGCCAGCAGCTTAGGAGGCCACACCGGGGAGCTGTTTTTT. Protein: CASSLGGHTGELFF.

The CDR3 DNA sequence: TGTGCCAGCTCACCACCAATACGGGACACCGGGGAGCTGTTTTTT. It yields the protein CASSPPIRDTGELFF. The chain is built from TRBV18 and TRBJ2-2; D ambiguous. The CDR3 extends over 15 amino acids. Looked up from germline, CDR1 is KGHSH and CDR2 is LQKENI. Trimming left V 0 bases short and J 3 bases short, with 8 bases between.

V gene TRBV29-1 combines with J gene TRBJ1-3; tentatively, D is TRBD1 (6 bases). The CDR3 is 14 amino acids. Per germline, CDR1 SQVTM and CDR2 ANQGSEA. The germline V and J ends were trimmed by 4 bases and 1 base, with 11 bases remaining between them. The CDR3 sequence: CSVVRTESGNTIYF. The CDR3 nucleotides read TGCAGCGTTGTGCGGACAGAGTCTGGAAACACCATATATTTT.

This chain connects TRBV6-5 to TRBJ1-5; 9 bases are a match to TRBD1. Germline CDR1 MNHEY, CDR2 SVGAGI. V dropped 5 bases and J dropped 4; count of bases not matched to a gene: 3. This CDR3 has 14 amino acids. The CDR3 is CASSGGTGNQPQHF. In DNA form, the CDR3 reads TGTGCCAGCAGTGGCGGGACAGGGAATCAGCCCCAGCATTTT.

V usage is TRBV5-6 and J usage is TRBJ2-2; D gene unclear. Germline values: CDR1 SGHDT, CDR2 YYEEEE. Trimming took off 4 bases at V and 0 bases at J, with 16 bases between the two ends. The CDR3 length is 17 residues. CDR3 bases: TGTGCCAGCAGCCCCACGGTGGGCAGGACGAACACCGGGGAGCTGTTTTTT. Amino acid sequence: CASSPTVGRTNTGELFF.

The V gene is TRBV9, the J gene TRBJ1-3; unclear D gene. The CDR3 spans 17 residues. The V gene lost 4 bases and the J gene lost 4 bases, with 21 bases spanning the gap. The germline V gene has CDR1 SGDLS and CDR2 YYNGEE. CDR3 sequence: CASSSPRDTRRGNTIYF. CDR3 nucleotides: TGTGCCAGCAGCTCACCCCGGGATACCCGTAGGGGAAACACCATATATTTT.

CDR3 residues: CSVLGQGHTEAFF. The CDR3 region has the DNA TGCAGCGTTTTGGGACAGGGTCATACTGAAGCTTTCTTT. This chain uses TRBV29-1 with TRBJ1-1; 9 nucleotides match TRBD1. This CDR3 is 13 amino acids long. Looked up from germline, CDR1 is SQVTM and CDR2 is ANQGSEA. Trimming took 5 bases from V and 5 from J; bases not matched to a gene: 6.

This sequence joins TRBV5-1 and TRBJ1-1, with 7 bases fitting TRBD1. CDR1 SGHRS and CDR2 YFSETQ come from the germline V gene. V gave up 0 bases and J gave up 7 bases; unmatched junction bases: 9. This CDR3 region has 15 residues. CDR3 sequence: CASSLELTGTIEAFF. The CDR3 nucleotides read TGCGCCAGCAGCTTGGAACTGACAGGGACGATTGAAGCTTTCTTT.

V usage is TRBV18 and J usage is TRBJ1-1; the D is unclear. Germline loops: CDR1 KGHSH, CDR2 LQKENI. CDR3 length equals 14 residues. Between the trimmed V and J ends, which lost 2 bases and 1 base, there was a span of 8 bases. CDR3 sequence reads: CASSPETPNTEAFF. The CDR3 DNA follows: TGTGCCAGCTCACCAGAGACACCGAACACTGAAGCTTTCTTT.

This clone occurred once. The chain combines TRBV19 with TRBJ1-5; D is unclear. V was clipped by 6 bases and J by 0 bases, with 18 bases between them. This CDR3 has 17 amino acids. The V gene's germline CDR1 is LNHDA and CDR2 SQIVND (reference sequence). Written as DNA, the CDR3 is TGTGCCAGTAGCCTCCCGGCGGGCTGGTATAGCAATCAGCCCCAGCATTTT. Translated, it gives CASSLPAGWYSNQPQHF. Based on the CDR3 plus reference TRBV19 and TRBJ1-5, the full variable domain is DGGITQSPKYLFRKEGQNVTLSCEQNLNHDAMYWYRQDPGQGLRLIYYSQIVNDFQKGDIAEGYSVSREKKESFPLTVTSAQKNPTAFYLCASSLPAGWYSNQPQHFGDGTRLSIL.

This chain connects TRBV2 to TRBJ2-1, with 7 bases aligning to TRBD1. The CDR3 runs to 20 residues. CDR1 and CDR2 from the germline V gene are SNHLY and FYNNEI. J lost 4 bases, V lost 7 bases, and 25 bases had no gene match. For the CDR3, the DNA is TGTGCCAGCAAAAGGAAGCTCGGGACAGAACCACTAACATTATACAATGAGCAGTTCTTC. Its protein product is CASKRKLGTEPLTLYNEQFF.

The CDR3 loop is CASSLDRVTKNIQYF. The CDR3 DNA sequence: TGTGCCAGCAGCTTAGACAGGGTTACCAAAAACATTCAGTACTTC. The chain uses TRBV7-2 and TRBJ2-4; tentative D call: TRBD1 (6 bases). The CDR3 has 15 amino acids. CDR1 and CDR2 from the germline V gene are SGHTA and FQGNSA. V lost 1 base and J 2 bases, leaving 9 bases between the germline ends.

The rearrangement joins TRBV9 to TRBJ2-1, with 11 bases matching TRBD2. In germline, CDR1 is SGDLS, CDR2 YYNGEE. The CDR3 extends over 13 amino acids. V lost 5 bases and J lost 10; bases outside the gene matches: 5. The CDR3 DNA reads TGTGCCAGCAGTCTAGCGGGAGGAAGGGAGCAGTTCTTC. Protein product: CASSLAGGREQFF.

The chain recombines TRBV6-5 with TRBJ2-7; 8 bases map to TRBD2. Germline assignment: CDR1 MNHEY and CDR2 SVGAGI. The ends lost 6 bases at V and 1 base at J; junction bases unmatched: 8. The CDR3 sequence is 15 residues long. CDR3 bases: TGTGCCAGCAGCTTGACTAGCGAGTGGTCCTACGAGCAGTACTTC. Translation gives CASSLTSEWSYEQYF.

CDR3 nucleotides: TGCGCCAGCAGCCAAGCCCTTTATCAGCCCCAGCATTTT. It encodes CASSQALYQPQHF. This chain links TRBV4-1 with TRBJ1-5; no clear D gene. The V end was cut by 1 base, the J end by 5 bases, with 6 bases between. The CDR3 is 13 residues long. Germline CDR1 is MGHRA and CDR2 is YSYEKL.

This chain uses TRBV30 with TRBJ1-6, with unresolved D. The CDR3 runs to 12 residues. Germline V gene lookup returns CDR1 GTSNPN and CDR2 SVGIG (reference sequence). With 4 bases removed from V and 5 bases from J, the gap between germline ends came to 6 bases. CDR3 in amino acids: CAWTDNNSPLHF. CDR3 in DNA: TGTGCCTGGACAGATAATAATTCACCCCTCCACTTT. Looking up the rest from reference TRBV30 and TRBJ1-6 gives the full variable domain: SQTIHQWPATLVQPVGSPLSLECTVEGTSNPNLYWYRQAAGRGLQLLFYSVGIGQISSEVPQNLSASRPQDRQFILSSKKLLLSDSGFYLCAWTDNNSPLHFGNGTRLTVT.

For the CDR3, the DNA is TGTGCCAGCTCACCACGCGATTCTTACGAGCAGTACTTC. Its translation: CASSPRDSYEQYF. The chain uses TRBV18 and TRBJ2-7; D call uncertain. Trimming stripped 1 base from V and 4 bases from J, with 8 bases between. This CDR3 spans 13 amino acids. CDR1 is KGHSH and CDR2 is LQKENI in the germline V gene. The variable domain in full, with the rest retrieved from reference TRBV18 and TRBJ2-7, is NAGVMQNPRHLVRRRGQEARLRCSPMKGHSHVYWYRQLPEEGLKFMVYLQKENIIDESGMPKERFSAEFPKEGPSILRIQQVVRGDSAAYFCASSPRDSYEQYFGPGTRLTVT.

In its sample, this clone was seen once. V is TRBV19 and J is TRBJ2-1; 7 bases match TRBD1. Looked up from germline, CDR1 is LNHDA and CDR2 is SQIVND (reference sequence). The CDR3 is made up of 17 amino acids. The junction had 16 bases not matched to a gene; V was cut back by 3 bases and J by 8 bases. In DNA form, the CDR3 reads TGTGCCAGTAGTATTATCTACCCAGACAGGGCAATAGATGAGCAGTTCTTC. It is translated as CASSIIYPDRAIDEQFF.

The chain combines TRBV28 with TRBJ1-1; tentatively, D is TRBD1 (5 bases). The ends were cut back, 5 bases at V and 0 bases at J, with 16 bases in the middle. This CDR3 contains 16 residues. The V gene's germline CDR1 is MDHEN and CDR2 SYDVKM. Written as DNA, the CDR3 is TGTGCCAGCAGTAACATAAGAGGAGGGGTGAACACTGAAGCTTTCTTT. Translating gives CASSNIRGGVNTEAFF. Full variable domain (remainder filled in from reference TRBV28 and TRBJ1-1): DVKVTQSSRYLVKRTGEKVFLECVQDMDHENMFWYRQDPGLGLRLIYFSYDVKMKEKGDIPEGYSVSREKKERFSLILESASTNQTSMYLCASSNIRGGVNTEAFFGQGTRLTVV.

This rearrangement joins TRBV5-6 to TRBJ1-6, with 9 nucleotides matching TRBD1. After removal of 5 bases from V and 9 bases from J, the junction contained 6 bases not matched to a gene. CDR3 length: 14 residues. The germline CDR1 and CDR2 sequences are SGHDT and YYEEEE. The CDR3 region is CASSPGQGVSPLHF. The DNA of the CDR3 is TGTGCCAGCAGTCCGGGACAGGGAGTTTCACCCCTCCACTTT.

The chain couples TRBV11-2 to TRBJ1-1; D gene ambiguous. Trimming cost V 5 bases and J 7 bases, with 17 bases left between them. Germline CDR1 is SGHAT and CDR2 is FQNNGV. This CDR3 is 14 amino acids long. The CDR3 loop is CASSPLRGTYEAFF. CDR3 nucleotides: TGTGCCAGCAGCCCGCTCCGGGGAACATATGAAGCTTTCTTT.

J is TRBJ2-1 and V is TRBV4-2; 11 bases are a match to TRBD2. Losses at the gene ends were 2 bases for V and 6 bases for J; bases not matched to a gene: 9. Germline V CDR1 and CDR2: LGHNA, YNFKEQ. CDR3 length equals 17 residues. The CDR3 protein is CASSQSSGRELANEQFF. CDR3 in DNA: TGTGCCAGCAGCCAAAGTAGCGGGAGGGAGTTGGCCAATGAGCAGTTCTTC.

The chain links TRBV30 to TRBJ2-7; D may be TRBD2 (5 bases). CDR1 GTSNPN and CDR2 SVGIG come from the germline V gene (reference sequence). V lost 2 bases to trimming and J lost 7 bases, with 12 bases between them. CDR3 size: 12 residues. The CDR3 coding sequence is TGTGCCTGGAGTCCTCGGACGGGGGAGCAGTACTTC. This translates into CAWSPRTGEQYF.

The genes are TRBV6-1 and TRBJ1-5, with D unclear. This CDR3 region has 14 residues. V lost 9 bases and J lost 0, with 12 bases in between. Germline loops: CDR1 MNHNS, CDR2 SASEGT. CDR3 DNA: TGTGCCAGTAGTAGGAGTCTTAGCAATCAGCCCCAGCATTTT. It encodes CASSRSLSNQPQHF.

The CDR3 DNA sequence: TGTGCCAGCAGCCTCAGCCCGGGGGGGGCGGACACCGGGGAGCTGTTTTTT. The encoded protein is CASSLSPGGADTGELFF. This rearrangement joins TRBV27 to TRBJ2-2; TRBD2 agrees at 8 bases. This CDR3 spans 17 amino acids. The V segment lost 6 bases and the J segment 3 bases; nucleotides outside the gene matches: 12. Germline loops: CDR1 MNHEY, CDR2 SMNVEV (reference sequence).